This T cell receptor beta chain is drawn from a study of follicular helper T cells after annual influenza vaccination. This CDR3 is built from 14 residues. With 5 bases clipped from V and 2 bases from J, the junction kept 4 bases outside the gene matches. Germline CDR1 and CDR2: SGHTA and FQGNSA. Sequencing was performed with immunoSEQ multiplex PCR; in TCRdb, only in-frame clones are kept and a portion is missing. The sample includes fewer than 1,500 clones, approximately 85% seen only once; the top ten take 2% to 2.5%. Described time point: 2015-2016 season, pre-vaccination. The receptor was derived from an adult who received the influenza vaccine. The source material was CXCR5+ CD38+ circulating T follicular helper cells from blood, sampled on the day of influenza vaccination. Subset described: circulating Tfh, non-naive CD4+CXCR5+PD-1+ (ICOS+CD38+ or ICOS-CD38-). The chain combines TRBV7-2 with TRBJ1-2, with 8 bases fitting TRBD1. CDR3 nucleotide sequence: TGTGCCAGCAGCCGGGACAGGCAAAACTATGGCTACACCTTC. Translating it yields CASSRDRQNYGYTF. Supplemented by reference TRBV7-2 and TRBJ1-2, the full variable domain reads GAGVSQSPSNKVTEKGKDVELRCDPISGHTALYWYRQSLGQGLEFLIYFQGNSAPDKSGLPSDRFSAERTGGSVSTLTIQRTQQEDSAVYLCASSRDRQNYGYTFGSGTRLTVV.